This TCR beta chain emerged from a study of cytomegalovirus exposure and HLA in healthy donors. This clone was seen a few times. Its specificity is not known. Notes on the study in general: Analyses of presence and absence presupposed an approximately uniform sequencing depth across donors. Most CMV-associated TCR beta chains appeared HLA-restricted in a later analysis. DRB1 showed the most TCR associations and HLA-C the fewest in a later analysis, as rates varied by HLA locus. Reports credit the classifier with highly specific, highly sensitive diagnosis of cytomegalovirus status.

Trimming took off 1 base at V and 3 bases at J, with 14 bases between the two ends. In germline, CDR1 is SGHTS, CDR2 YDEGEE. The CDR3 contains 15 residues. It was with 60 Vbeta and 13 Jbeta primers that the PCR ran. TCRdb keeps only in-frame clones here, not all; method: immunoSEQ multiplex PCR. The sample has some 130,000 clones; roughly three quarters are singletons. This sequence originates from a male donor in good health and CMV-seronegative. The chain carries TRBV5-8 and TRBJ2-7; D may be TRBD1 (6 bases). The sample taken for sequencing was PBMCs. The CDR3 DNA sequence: TGTGCCAGCAGCTTGAGTCGACAGGATCTCTACGAGCAGTACTTC. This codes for CASSLSRQDLYEQYF.